Following are 21 T cell receptor beta chains from one sample sequenced in a study of regulatory T cells in long-lasting Graves disease. iRepertoire HTBI primers and Arm-PCR of CDR3 regions built TCR beta libraries. Via MiXCR, TCRdb re-called the multiplex PCR reads, giving one row per CDR3 protein. Of 580,000 or so distinct CDR3 sequences in the sample, about 16% were seen once. This sample's time point: newly diagnosed GD, antithyroid drugs for less than 3 months. RNA extracted from PBMCs served as the sequencing template. This sample also belongs to another study, concerning T cells in Graves' hyperthyroidism and ophthalmopathy.

The sequences come from peripheral blood mononuclear cells (PBMCs), collected at new diagnosis, from a patient treated with antithyroid drugs. The receptors were gathered from a young man with Graves disease.

This clonotype came up many times. The V gene is TRBV5-5, the J gene TRBJ2-5; D is possibly TRBD1 (8 bases). The V gene lost 0 bases and the J gene lost 1 base, with 25 bases spanning the gap. The CDR3 has 20 residues. The germline V gene has CDR1 SGHKS and CDR2 YYEKEE (reference sequence). CDR3 coding DNA: TGTGCCAGCAGCTTGGCGGTTGGCAGGGGGCGGCTAGCGGCCCAAGAGACCCAGTACTTC. This sequence encodes CASSLAVGRGRLAAQETQYF.

This clonotype was counted at least ten times. This sequence joins TRBV6-5 and TRBJ2-7; 11 nucleotides align to TRBD1. The V and J ends lost 3 bases and 1 base, in that order; junction bases with no gene match: 8. The CDR3 extends over 17 amino acids. CDR1 and CDR2 (germline): MNHEY, SVGAGI. CDR3 DNA: TGTGCCAGCAGTTATCCAGGACAGGGGGCGAAGTCCTACGAGCAGTACTTC. It is translated as CASSYPGQGAKSYEQYF.

This clonotype was recorded many times. The V call is TRBV18, the J call TRBJ1-3; D may be TRBD1 (5 bases). CDR1 is KGHSH, CDR2 LQKENI, per germline. V was clipped by 3 bases and J by 8 bases, with 11 bases between them. The CDR3 has 13 residues. CDR3 DNA sequence: TGTGCCAGCTCACCTCAGGGAGAAGACACCATATATTTT. Translated, it gives CASSPQGEDTIYF. Supplemented by reference TRBV18 and TRBJ1-3, the full variable domain reads NAGVMQNPRHLVRRRGQEARLRCSPMKGHSHVYWYRQLPEEGLKFMVYLQKENIIDESGMPKERFSAEFPKEGPSILRIQQVVRGDSAAYFCASSPQGEDTIYFGEGSWLTVV.

J is TRBJ2-1 and V is TRBV18; 11 positions match TRBD2. The germline V gene encodes CDR1 KGHSH and CDR2 LQKENI. V trimming: 1 base; J trimming: 6 bases; junction bases outside the gene matches: 11. The CDR3 loop spans 18 amino acids. The CDR3 DNA reads as TGTGCCAGCTCACCACTCATCCTACTAGCGGGAGTAAGCAATGAGCAGTTCTTC. Translating gives CASSPLILLAGVSNEQFF.

This clonotype was detected many times. V and J are TRBV18 and TRBJ1-5; D is undetermined. This CDR3 comprises 14 residues. Germline assignment: CDR1 KGHSH and CDR2 LQKENI. The V and J ends lost 4 bases and 4 bases respectively, with 11 bases between them. CDR3 sequence reads: CASSLSGDNQPQHF. The CDR3 DNA is TGTGCCAGCTCACTATCAGGAGATAATCAGCCCCAGCATTTT.

This clonotype was counted a few times. This chain connects TRBV18 to TRBJ2-7; the match to TRBD2 covers 11 bases. The junction had 5 bases not matched to a gene; V was cut back by 5 bases and J by 2 bases. Per germline, CDR1 KGHSH and CDR2 LQKENI. This CDR3 is 15 amino acids long. For the CDR3, the DNA is TGTGCCAGCTCAGGGACTAGCGGTAGACCCTACGAGCAGTACTTC. Its protein is CASSGTSGRPYEQYF.

This clonotype has a handful of counts. V usage is TRBV28 and J usage is TRBJ2-5; 8 positions match TRBD1. Germline loops: CDR1 MDHEN, CDR2 SYDVKM. J was trimmed by 5 bases and V by 7 bases; bases with no gene match: 6. The CDR3 length is 13 residues. CDR3 coding DNA: TGTGCCAGCATCGACAGGGGTACGGAGACCCAGTACTTC. It encodes CASIDRGTETQYF.

This clonotype was detected a few times. The chain joins TRBV4-1 to TRBJ2-1, with D tentatively TRBD1 (5 bases). The closer fit of TRBJ2-5 to the DNA end suggests the J call may be wrong. This CDR3 has 16 amino acids. Per germline, CDR1 MGHRA and CDR2 YSYEKL. CDR3 loop: CASSQDGQGEEETQYF. The CDR3 DNA reads TGCGCCAGCAGCCAAGATGGCCAGGGCGAGGAGGAGACCCAGTACTTC.

This chain links TRBV5-1 with TRBJ1-1, with D possibly matching TRBD1 (5 bases). The CDR3 totals 15 residues. Germline V gives CDR1 SGHRS, CDR2 YFSETQ. The V and J ends lost 5 bases and 0 bases respectively, with 14 bases between them. In DNA form, the CDR3 reads TGCGCCAGCAGGAGAAGCGGGGCCATGAACACTGAAGCTTTCTTT. Translated: CASRRSGAMNTEAFF.

This clonotype was observed a handful of times. V usage is TRBV20-1 and J usage is TRBJ2-5; 11 bases are shared with TRBD2. Losses at the gene ends were 1 base for V and 4 bases for J; bases not matched to a gene: 5. Germline V gene lookup returns CDR1 DFQATT and CDR2 SNEGSKA (reference sequence). CDR3 size: 15 residues. The CDR3 DNA is TGCAGTGCTAGAGGGGCTAGCGGGGGGAGAGAGACCCAGTACTTC. It codes for CSARGASGGRETQYF.

The sample holds many counts of this clonotype. This chain connects TRBV7-8 to TRBJ2-7; possibly TRBD2 for D (7 bases). This CDR3 spans 14 amino acids. Trimming removed 5 bases at V and 7 bases at J, with 18 bases between. The germline gives CDR1 SGHVS, CDR2 FQNEAQ. The CDR3 reads CASSPGGTSREQYF. CDR3 in DNA: TGTGCCAGCAGCCCCGGGGGGACATCCCGGGAGCAGTACTTC.

The V gene is TRBV15, the J gene TRBJ1-1, with 9 bases fitting TRBD1. J gave up 5 bases and V 4 bases, and 5 bases lay outside the gene matches. CDR3 length: 14 amino acids. Germline assignment: CDR1 LNHNV and CDR2 YYDKDF (reference sequence). The DNA for the CDR3 is TGTGCCACCAGCACCGGACAGGGGAGGACTGAAGCTTTCTTT. Translating it yields CATSTGQGRTEAFF.

This clonotype was recorded many times. CDR3 nucleotides: TGTGCCAGCAGTTCCCAACAGGGGGCGCCTACAGGTGAGCAGTTCTTC. It yields the protein CASSSQQGAPTGEQFF. This chain uses TRBV27 with TRBJ2-1; the match to TRBD1 covers 9 bases. The CDR3 extends over 16 amino acids. Germline CDR1 MNHEY, CDR2 SMNVEV (reference sequence). Trimming removed 4 bases from V and 9 bases from J; junction bases left unmatched: 13.

This chain joins TRBV5-1 and TRBJ2-3; 9 bases line up with TRBD2. Trimming removed 4 bases from V and 5 bases from J; junction bases left unmatched: 8. Germline V CDR1 and CDR2: SGHRS, YFSETQ. This CDR3 has 15 residues. This CDR3 is CASSPSAGGGDTQYF. CDR3 bases: TGCGCCAGCAGCCCGAGTGCGGGAGGGGGAGATACGCAGTATTTT.

This clonotype was seen at least ten times. J is TRBJ2-2 and V is TRBV7-8; TRBD2 agrees at 13 bases. CDR1 is SGHVS, CDR2 FQNEAQ, per germline. V lost 5 bases and J lost 4; bases outside the gene matches: 7. The CDR3 covers 17 residues. The CDR3 coding sequence is TGTGCCAGCAGCCTACCAAGGACTAGCGGGAGCACCGGGGAGCTGTTTTTT. Translated, it gives CASSLPRTSGSTGELFF.

The rearrangement uses TRBV10-3 and TRBJ2-3, with 7 bases aligning to TRBD2. Per germline, CDR1 ENHRY and CDR2 SYGVKD. The CDR3 length is 16 residues. V trimming: 4 bases; J trimming: 2 bases; junction bases outside the gene matches: 9. CDR3 region: CAISVELARVTDTQYF. CDR3 coding DNA: TGTGCCATCAGTGTAGAACTAGCGCGAGTCACAGATACGCAGTATTTT.

This clonotype was seen ten or more times. This chain links TRBV28 with TRBJ1-1; D perhaps matches TRBD1 (5 bases). The germline CDR1 and CDR2 sequences are MDHEN and SYDVKM. V dropped 2 bases and J dropped 4 bases, with 14 bases sitting between them. The CDR3 contains 15 residues. The CDR3 DNA reads TGTGCCAGCAGTTTAGGAAGGGGCGGGGGCACTGAAGCTTTCTTT. Translated: CASSLGRGGGTEAFF. The full variable domain, rest sourced from reference TRBV28 and TRBJ1-1, is DVKVTQSSRYLVKRTGEKVFLECVQDMDHENMFWYRQDPGLGLRLIYFSYDVKMKEKGDIPEGYSVSREKKERFSLILESASTNQTSMYLCASSLGRGGGTEAFFGQGTRLTVV.

This clonotype occurred a few times. V and J are TRBV10-1 and TRBJ2-6; 12 positions agree with TRBD2. Germline V gene lookup returns CDR1 WNHNN and CDR2 SYGVQD (reference sequence). The ends lost 3 bases at V and 0 bases at J; junction bases unmatched: 12. The CDR3 sequence is 21 residues long. CDR3: CASSEGGLAGGPPSGANVLTF. The CDR3 DNA reads as TGCGCCAGCAGTGAAGGCGGTCTAGCGGGAGGGCCCCCCTCTGGGGCCAACGTCCTGACTTTC.

The chain couples TRBV15 to TRBJ2-4, with no clear D. The CDR3 runs 14 residues. Trimming took 4 bases from V and 5 from J, leaving 12 bases between them. Germline values: CDR1 LNHNV, CDR2 YYDKDF (reference sequence). CDR3 nucleotide sequence: TGTGCCACCAGCATGCTTCTTTGGGAAAACATTCAGTACTTC. The encoded protein is CATSMLLWENIQYF.

This clonotype was seen a handful of times. The chain has TRBV3-1 and TRBJ1-2; D not certain. V was pared by 4 bases and J by 1 base, with 7 bases between. The CDR3 totals 13 residues. Germline values: CDR1 LGHDT, CDR2 YNNKEL (reference sequence). The CDR3 region is CASSPGNNYGYTF. The CDR3 DNA sequence: TGTGCCAGCAGCCCCGGGAATAACTATGGCTACACCTTC.

This clonotype was seen many times. The J gene is TRBJ1-5, the V gene TRBV20-1, with a possible D match to TRBD1 (5 bases). Between the trimmed V and J ends, which lost 0 bases and 2 bases, there was a span of 11 bases. Germline CDR1 is DFQATT and CDR2 is SNEGSKA (reference sequence). The CDR3 totals 15 residues. CDR3 residues: CSARDLGVGNQPQHF. CDR3 DNA: TGCAGTGCTAGAGATCTGGGGGTTGGCAATCAGCCCCAGCATTTT.